The 31 T cell receptor beta chains below come from one sample, sequenced in a study of T cell responses to AZD1222 COVID-19 vaccine. Here immunoSEQ multiplex PCR was the method, and the copy in TCRdb shows in-frame clones only, minus some. The table lists 130,000 to 150,000 clones, roughly 92% of them singletons. This specimen was peripheral blood, taken on day 0 of AZD1222 vaccination. All receptors come from an adult in good health.

This clone was seen only a few times. The chain joins TRBV7-8 to TRBJ2-7, with D possibly TRBD2 on 6 matching bases. This CDR3 is built from 14 residues. V lost 2 bases, J lost 9 bases, and 17 bases lay in between. Germline V CDR1 and CDR2: SGHVS, FQNEAQ. The CDR3 nucleotides read TGTGCCAGCAGCTTAAATGGCGGGATCGCCGGGCAGTACTTC. Its translation: CASSLNGGIAGQYF.

This chain links TRBV5-1 with TRBJ2-2; 8 nucleotides match TRBD1. Germline trimming cut 4 bases from V and 5 bases from J; bases unmatched to any gene: 7. Germline-derived CDR1 and CDR2 are SGHRS and YFSETQ. The CDR3 covers 15 residues. Written as DNA, the CDR3 is TGCGCCAGCAGCGCCTGGACAGGGTGGACCGGGGAGCTGTTTTTT. Its protein product is CASSAWTGWTGELFF.

This CDR3 is CASSETGSNTEAFF. The CDR3 region has the DNA TGTGCCAGCAGCGAGACAGGTTCGAACACTGAAGCTTTCTTT. The rearrangement uses TRBV9 and TRBJ1-1, with a weak D call TRBD1 (6 bases). The CDR3 is 14 residues long. Germline values: CDR1 SGDLS, CDR2 YYNGEE. Trimming pared 3 bases from V and 1 base from J, leaving 10 bases between.

The V gene is TRBV30, the J gene TRBJ1-5, with TRBD1 as a possible D gene (6 bases). Trimming stripped 0 bases from V and 7 bases from J, with 10 bases between. The CDR3 is 13 amino acids. Germline V CDR1 and CDR2: GTSNPN, SVGIG (reference sequence). The DNA for the CDR3 is TGTGCCTGGAGTGTAGGGGGTATACAGCCCCAGCATTTT. Residues: CAWSVGGIQPQHF.

The rearrangement uses TRBV6-1 and TRBJ1-5, with D maybe TRBD1 (6 bases). Between the trimmed V and J ends, which lost 3 bases and 7 bases, there was a span of 10 bases. CDR1 and CDR2 (germline): MNHNS, SASEGT. The CDR3 sequence is 13 residues long. The CDR3: CASSDRGGQPQHF. DNA for the CDR3: TGTGCCAGCAGTGACAGGGGTGGCCAGCCCCAGCATTTT.

The J gene is TRBJ1-5, the V gene TRBV19, with 8 bases aligning to TRBD1. The germline V gene has CDR1 LNHDA and CDR2 SQIVND (reference sequence). V shed 6 bases, J shed 3 bases, and the junction held 10 bases outside the gene matches. The CDR3 sequence is 16 residues long. The CDR3 coding sequence is TGTGCCAGTAGCACACATCAGGGGGCTGACAATCAGCCCCAGCATTTT. It specifies CASSTHQGADNQPQHF.

The sample holds one count of this clone. The chain is built from TRBV5-4 and TRBJ2-3; D gene unclear. This CDR3 region has 13 residues. CDR1 is SGHNT, CDR2 YYREEE, per germline (reference sequence). V lost 2 bases and J lost 5, with 9 bases in between. The CDR3, as DNA: TGTGCCAGCAGCTTAGGGTTCGGAGATACGCAGTATTTT. Translation: CASSLGFGDTQYF.

This rearrangement joins TRBV7-9 to TRBJ2-7, with TRBD1 identical over 8 bases. Germline V gene sequence: CDR1 SEHNR, CDR2 FQNEAQ (reference sequence). The CDR3 runs to 15 residues. V lost 5 bases to trimming and J lost 0 bases; unmatched junction nucleotides: 6. The CDR3 DNA follows: TGTGCCAGCAGCATTACAGGGGGAAGCTCCTACGAGCAGTACTTC. It specifies CASSITGGSSYEQYF.

This chain uses TRBV30 with TRBJ1-1, with D unresolved. CDR1 GTSNPN and CDR2 SVGIG come from the germline V gene (reference sequence). Between the trimmed V and J ends, which lost 0 bases and 8 bases, there was a span of 16 bases. The CDR3 sequence is 14 residues long. Written as DNA, the CDR3 is TGTGCCTGGAGTGTACGACTGCACACAGCCGAAGCTTTCTTT. It translates to CAWSVRLHTAEAFF.

The chain is built from TRBV5-1 and TRBJ2-7; 9 nucleotides line up with TRBD1. Trimming removed 1 base from V and 6 bases from J; junction bases left unmatched: 5. Germline-derived CDR1 and CDR2 are SGHRS and YFSETQ. The CDR3 runs 14 residues. The CDR3 nucleotides read TGCGCCAGCAGCTTGTGGGGACAGGGAGGCGAGCAGTACTTC. It codes for CASSLWGQGGEQYF. The full variable domain, in which reference TRBV5-1 and TRBJ2-7 provide the parts outside the CDR3, is KAGVTQTPRYLIKTRGQQVTLSCSPISGHRSVSWYQQTPGQGLQFLFEYFSETQRNKGNFPGRFSGRQFSNSRSEMNVSTLELGDSALYLCASSLWGQGGEQYFGPGTRLTVT.

The chain recombines TRBV27 with TRBJ1-1; 7 bases map to TRBD1. The CDR3 extends over 14 amino acids. The V gene end was trimmed by 7 bases and the J gene end by 0 bases; junction bases not matched to a gene: 5. Looked up from germline, CDR1 is MNHEY and CDR2 is SMNVEV (reference sequence). The CDR3 sequence is CASTPTGLNTEAFF. The DNA of the CDR3 is TGTGCCAGCACCCCGACAGGGTTGAACACTGAAGCTTTCTTT.

This clone was seen only once. The chain combines TRBV15 with TRBJ1-3; TRBD1 matches 9 bases. V was clipped by 4 bases and J by 8 bases; unmatched bases: 3. CDR3 length: 13 amino acids. CDR1 and CDR2 from the germline V gene are LNHNV and YYDKDF (reference sequence). In nucleotides, the CDR3 is TGTGCCACCAGCACCGGACAGGGGTACACCATATATTTT. It yields the protein CATSTGQGYTIYF.

V gene TRBV7-6 combines with J gene TRBJ1-1, with D tentatively TRBD1 (6 bases). V was trimmed by 5 bases and J by 5 bases, leaving 21 bases between them. CDR1 and CDR2 (germline): SGHVS, FNYEAQ. The CDR3 spans 16 residues. This CDR3 is CASSHHPGPGVTEAFF. DNA of the CDR3: TGTGCCAGCAGCCACCACCCCGGACCAGGGGTTACTGAAGCTTTCTTT.

The chain recombines TRBV30 with TRBJ2-7; D unresolved. The V gene's germline CDR1 is GTSNPN and CDR2 SVGIG (reference sequence). This CDR3 has 11 residues. V lost 3 bases and J lost 5, with 8 bases in between. CDR3 residues: CAWRKWNEQYF. The DNA for the CDR3 is TGTGCCTGGAGAAAATGGAACGAGCAGTACTTC.

The chain joins TRBV28 to TRBJ1-2; D is ambiguous. V gave up 3 bases and J gave up 4 bases, with 12 bases separating them. Germline V gene lookup returns CDR1 MDHEN and CDR2 SYDVKM. CDR3 length: 14 residues. The DNA for the CDR3 is TGTGCCAGCAGTTTTCCGCGGCGGGGCTATGGCTACACCTTC. Its protein is CASSFPRRGYGYTF.

The gene calls are TRBV5-1 and TRBJ1-4; 9 bases map to TRBD1. V shed 1 base and J 8 bases; nucleotides not matched to a gene: 6. Germline assignment: CDR1 SGHRS and CDR2 YFSETQ. There are 15 residues in the CDR3. As DNA, the CDR3 is TGCGCCAGCAGCTTGATGGGGACAGGGCGAGAAAAACTGTTTTTT. This gives the protein CASSLMGTGREKLFF.

The chain has TRBV5-1 and TRBJ2-3; the D is unclear. Germline V lookup: CDR1 SGHRS, CDR2 YFSETQ. V lost 1 base and J lost 1, with 13 bases in between. The CDR3 is 16 amino acids. The CDR3 nucleotides are TGCGCCAGCAGCTTGTTGTGGCGAGAGGGCACAGATACGCAGTATTTT. It codes for CASSLLWREGTDTQYF.

V gene TRBV7-9 combines with J gene TRBJ1-5, with 8 bases lining up with TRBD1. CDR1 and CDR2 from the germline V gene are SEHNR and FQNEAQ (reference sequence). This CDR3 has 18 residues. Germline trimming cut 4 bases from V and 2 bases from J; bases unmatched to any gene: 13. CDR3 sequence reads: CASSSSDRGRGGNQPQHF. The CDR3 nucleotides are TGTGCCAGCAGCTCCTCAGACAGGGGAAGGGGCGGCAATCAGCCCCAGCATTTT.

This clone was observed once. This sequence joins TRBV5-1 and TRBJ1-3; no reliable D call. The CDR3 sequence is 15 residues long. CDR1 is SGHRS, CDR2 YFSETQ, per germline. Trimming left V 2 bases short and J 4 bases short, with 13 bases between. The CDR3 DNA follows: TGCGCCAGCAGCTTCAACGGACTTGCGGGAAACACCATATATTTT. This sequence encodes CASSFNGLAGNTIYF. Full variable domain (rest looked up from reference TRBV5-1 and TRBJ1-3): KAGVTQTPRYLIKTRGQQVTLSCSPISGHRSVSWYQQTPGQGLQFLFEYFSETQRNKGNFPGRFSGRQFSNSRSEMNVSTLELGDSALYLCASSFNGLAGNTIYFGEGSWLTVV.

The rearrangement links TRBV7-9 to TRBJ1-3; D gene unclear. The V gene lost 1 base and the J gene lost 0 bases, with 10 bases spanning the gap. Germline CDR1 reads SEHNR; CDR2 reads FQNEAQ (reference sequence). The CDR3 extends over 16 amino acids. The CDR3 bases are TGTGCCAGCAGCTTAGGGAGGACTACCTCTGGAAACACCATATATTTT. Translation gives CASSLGRTTSGNTIYF. The full variable domain, its missing parts supplied by reference TRBV7-9 and TRBJ1-3, is DTGVSQNPRHKITKRGQNVTFRCDPISEHNRLYWYRQTLGQGPEFLTYFQNEAQLEKSRLLSDRFSAERPKGSFSTLEIQRTEQGDSAMYLCASSLGRTTSGNTIYFGEGSWLTVV.

The chain carries TRBV4-1 and TRBJ2-7; the match to TRBD2 covers 9 bases. The CDR3 runs 15 residues. Unmatched junction bases numbered 5, after V lost 1 base and J lost 4 bases. Germline lookup yields CDR1 MGHRA and CDR2 YSYEKL. The CDR3 protein is CASSQVGTSRYEQYF. CDR3 nucleotides: TGCGCCAGCAGCCAAGTCGGGACTAGCCGTTACGAGCAGTACTTC.

J is TRBJ2-7 and V is TRBV29-1, with 8 bases identical to TRBD1. The J segment lost 0 bases and the V segment lost 7 bases, leaving 5 bases of the junction unmatched. The CDR3 runs to 13 residues. Germline CDR1 is SQVTM and CDR2 is ANQGSEA. Here the CDR3 reads CSAWTGTSYEQYF. The CDR3 bases are TGCAGCGCTTGGACAGGGACCTCCTACGAGCAGTACTTC.

This clone was counted between two and nine times. The J gene is TRBJ1-2, the V gene TRBV2; D not certain. Germline CDR1 is SNHLY and CDR2 is FYNNEI. V shed 6 bases and J shed 3 bases, with 5 bases lying between them. The CDR3 totals 11 residues. The CDR3 loop reads CASRPDYGYTF. The CDR3 nucleotides read TGTGCCAGCAGGCCAGACTATGGCTACACCTTC.

The chain is built from TRBV4-1 and TRBJ2-5; 7 nucleotides line up with TRBD2. Germline V lookup: CDR1 MGHRA, CDR2 YSYEKL. This CDR3 region has 18 residues. Trimming cost V 4 bases and J 1 base; bases outside gene matches: 15. CDR3 DNA sequence: TGCGCCAGCAGCCTTCCTGGGGTAGCGGGCTGGACCCAAGAGACCCAGTACTTC. Translation: CASSLPGVAGWTQETQYF.

The chain uses TRBV6-1 and TRBJ1-5; D uncertain. The CDR3 contains 14 residues. The V end was cut by 2 bases, the J end by 4 bases, with 9 bases between. CDR1 and CDR2 (germline): MNHNS, SASEGT. The CDR3 is CASSESWVNQPQHF. DNA of the CDR3: TGTGCCAGCAGTGAATCATGGGTAAATCAGCCCCAGCATTTT.

The V call is TRBV27, the J call TRBJ1-1; D is perhaps TRBD1 (5 bases). CDR1 and CDR2 from the germline V gene are MNHEY and SMNVEV (reference sequence). V lost 4 bases and J lost 5, with 23 bases in between. CDR3 length equals 17 residues. CDR3 DNA: TGTGCCAGCAGTTATCTATCCGGGGCAAAAGAGGGGACTGAAGCTTTCTTT. This translates into CASSYLSGAKEGTEAFF.

The chain links TRBV6-1 to TRBJ2-7, with a weak D call TRBD2 (5 bases). The CDR3 is 14 residues long. The germline V gene has CDR1 MNHNS and CDR2 SASEGT. The ends were cut back, 0 bases at V and 4 bases at J, with 10 bases in the middle. CDR3 residues: CASSEALRGYEQYF. CDR3 sequence (DNA): TGTGCCAGCAGTGAAGCGCTTCGCGGGTACGAGCAGTACTTC.

The rearrangement links TRBV28 to TRBJ1-2; D gene uncertain. V lost 3 bases, J lost 4 bases, and 9 bases lay in between. The CDR3 length is 13 residues. The germline gives CDR1 MDHEN, CDR2 SYDVKM. CDR3 nucleotides: TGTGCCAGCAGTTTTGAGGGTGGCTATGGCTACACCTTC. Translated: CASSFEGGYGYTF.

This clone has only one observation. This chain joins TRBV5-1 and TRBJ2-5, with D hard to call. The germline V gene encodes CDR1 SGHRS and CDR2 YFSETQ. This CDR3 contains 14 residues. V shed 1 base and J shed 4 bases, with 11 bases lying between them. This chain's CDR3 is CASSLSGTGETQYF. CDR3 in DNA: TGCGCCAGCAGCTTGTCGGGTACCGGAGAGACCCAGTACTTC.

The rearrangement uses TRBV6-2 or TRBV6-3 and TRBJ1-5; D gene uncertain. V lost 3 bases, J lost 5 bases, and 8 bases lay in between. Germline values: CDR1 MNHEY, CDR2 SVGEGT. The CDR3 has 13 residues. The CDR3 here is CASSYSGHQPQHF. CDR3 in DNA: TGTGCCAGCAGTTATTCAGGCCATCAGCCCCAGCATTTT.

This clone was seen more than once but under ten times. The chain links TRBV2 to TRBJ2-1; 8 bases match TRBD2. The CDR3 is 15 amino acids. The V and J ends lost 6 bases and 4 bases, in that order; junction bases with no gene match: 8. Germline V gives CDR1 SNHLY, CDR2 FYNNEI. CDR3 loop: CASRGAGASYNEQFF. CDR3 nucleotides: TGTGCCAGCAGGGGAGCGGGAGCGTCTTACAATGAGCAGTTCTTC.